This TCR beta chain was found in a study of T cells in tuberculosis. Some clones are missing from TCRdb's copy, which holds only in-frame ones; the method was immunoSEQ multiplex PCR. The data show roughly 31,000 clones, 86% seen once. In the case of this clone: Antigen: not known.

The time point here: new active TB diagnosis, blood taken before or within 7 days of starting treatment. CDR3 size: 15 residues. Germline V CDR1 and CDR2: MGHDK, SYGVNS. V lost 5 bases and J lost 7; bases outside the gene matches: 5. Study-wide results and limits: Active tuberculosis patients had shorter CDR3-alpha; the beta difference was nonsignificant.

The source of this sequence is an adult with tuberculosis. The sample here was PBMCs, taken at tuberculosis diagnosis. V usage is TRBV25-1 and J usage is TRBJ1-6; 10 nucleotides match TRBD1. CDR3 DNA: TGTGCCAGCAGTCCCGGGACAGGGGTAAATTCACCCCTCCACTTT. The encoded protein is CASSPGTGVNSPLHF. Variable domain in full (rest from reference TRBV25-1 and TRBJ1-6): EADIYQTPRYLVIGTGKKITLECSQTMGHDKMYWYQQDPGMELHLIHYSYGVNSTEKGDLSSESTVSRIRTEHFPLTLESARPSHTSQYLCASSPGTGVNSPLHFGNGTRLTVT.